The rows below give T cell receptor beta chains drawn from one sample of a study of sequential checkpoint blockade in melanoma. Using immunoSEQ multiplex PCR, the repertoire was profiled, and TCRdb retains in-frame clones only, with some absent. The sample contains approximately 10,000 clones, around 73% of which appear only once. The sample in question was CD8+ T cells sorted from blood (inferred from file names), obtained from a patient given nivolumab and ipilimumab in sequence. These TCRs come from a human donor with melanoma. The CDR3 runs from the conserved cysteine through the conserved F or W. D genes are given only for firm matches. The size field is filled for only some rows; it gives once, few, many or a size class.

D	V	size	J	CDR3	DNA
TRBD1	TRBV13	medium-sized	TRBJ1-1	CASSSWDSKNTEAFF	TGTGCCAGCAGCTCCTGGGACAGCAAAAACACTGAAGCTTTCTTT
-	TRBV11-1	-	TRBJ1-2	CASSSSGGARYGYTF	TGTGCCAGCAGTTCCAGCGGGGGGGCGCGTTATGGCTACACCTTC
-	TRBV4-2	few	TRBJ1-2	CASSQGVKGEYGYTF	TGTGCCAGCAGCCAAGGAGTAAAGGGGGAATATGGCTACACCTTC
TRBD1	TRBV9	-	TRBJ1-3	CASSVENVGTGNGNTIYF	TGTGCCAGCAGCGTAGAAAATGTAGGGACAGGGAATGGAAACACCATATATTTT
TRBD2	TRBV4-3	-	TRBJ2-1	CASSQGGGSSGRANEQFF	TGCGCCAGCAGCCAAGGGGGGGGGTCTAGCGGGAGGGCCAATGAGCAGTTCTTC
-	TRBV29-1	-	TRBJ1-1	CSVGQVNTEAFF	TGCAGCGTTGGACAGGTGAACACTGAAGCTTTCTTT
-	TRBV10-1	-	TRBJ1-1	CASSDSRAGGTEAFF	TGCGCCAGCAGTGATTCCAGGGCCGGCGGCACTGAAGCTTTCTTT
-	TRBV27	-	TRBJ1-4	CASSLSTRRAGEKLFF	TGTGCCAGCAGTTTATCGACGCGACGGGCGGGTGAAAAACTGTTTTTT
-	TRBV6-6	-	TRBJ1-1	CASRQVVGTEAFF	TGTGCCAGCAGACAGGTCGTAGGCACTGAAGCTTTCTTT
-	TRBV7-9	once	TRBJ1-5	CASSNFREVNQPQHF	TGTGCCAGCAGCAACTTCAGGGAGGTCAATCAGCCCCAGCATTTT
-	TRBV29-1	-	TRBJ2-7	CSVSGTTLNEQYF	TGCAGCGTTTCCGGGACAACGTTAAACGAGCAGTACTTC
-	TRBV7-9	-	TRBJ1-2	CASSSPWGTDGYTF	TGTGCCAGCAGCTCCCCGTGGGGGACTGATGGCTACACCTTC
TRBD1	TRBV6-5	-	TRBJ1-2	CASSRQGEDGYTF	TGTGCCAGCAGTCGACAGGGGGAAGACGGCTACACCTTC
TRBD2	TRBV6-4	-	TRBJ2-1	CASSDLAGAPYNEQFF	TGTGCCAGCAGTGACTTAGCGGGAGCGCCCTACAATGAGCAGTTCTTC
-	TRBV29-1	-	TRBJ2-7	CSVAGTLYSYEQYF	TGCAGCGTTGCAGGGACACTCTACTCCTACGAGCAGTACTTC
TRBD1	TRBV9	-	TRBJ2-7	CASSVEGGTGYYEQYF	TGTGCCAGCAGCGTAGAAGGAGGGACAGGGTACTACGAGCAGTACTTC
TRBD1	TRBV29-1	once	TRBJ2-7	CSVEGDSDRDLYEQYF	TGCAGCGTTGAAGGGGACAGCGACAGGGACCTCTACGAGCAGTACTTC
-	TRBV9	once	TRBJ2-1	CASSVGGRAGHNEQFF	TGTGCCAGCAGCGTAGGAGGCAGGGCTGGCCACAATGAGCAGTTCTTC
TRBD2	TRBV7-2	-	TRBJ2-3	CASSLLAGRGTDTQYF	TGTGCCAGCAGCCTTCTAGCGGGACGGGGCACAGATACGCAGTATTTT
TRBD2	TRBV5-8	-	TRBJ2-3	CASSLVLAGLSREDTQYF	TGTGCCAGCAGCTTGGTTCTAGCGGGGCTATCTCGGGAAGATACGCAGTATTTT
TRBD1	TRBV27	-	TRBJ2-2	CASSSTLRGTGELFF	TGTGCCAGCAGTTCCACCCTCAGGGGGACCGGGGAGCTGTTTTTT
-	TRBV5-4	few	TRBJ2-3	CASSPTGTDTQYF	TGTGCCAGCAGCCCCACAGGCACAGATACGCAGTATTTT